This T cell receptor beta chain was observed in a study of cytomegalovirus exposure and HLA in healthy donors. Study background: Unique TCR beta sequences numbering fewer than 130 million came from about 179 million T cells in an earlier analysis. Overall study results and limits: It was reportedly the case that the classifier diagnosed cytomegalovirus status with high specificity and sensitivity. Accurate HLA-A and HLA-B prediction from TCR beta sequences was reported for most subjects. Indistinguishable V segments such as TRBV6-2 and TRBV6-3 were excluded.

About this clone: Its target is unknown.

The germline V gene encodes CDR1 MNHEY and CDR2 SMNVEV (reference sequence). The CDR3 contains 12 residues. V gave up 5 bases and J gave up 3 bases, with 5 bases separating them. PCR primers comprised 60 Vbeta and 13 Jbeta primers. Profiled with immunoSEQ multiplex PCR; TCRdb holds only in-frame clones, not every one. The table records roughly 160,000 clones, about 72% of them present only once. This clonotype originated in a man in his fifties or sixties in good health and CMV-seropositive. The chain recombines TRBV27 with TRBJ1-5; D unclear. The sequencing sample was made of PBMCs. CDR3 region: CASSPVNQPQHF. The CDR3 DNA is TGTGCCAGCAGTCCCGTCAATCAGCCCCAGCATTTT.